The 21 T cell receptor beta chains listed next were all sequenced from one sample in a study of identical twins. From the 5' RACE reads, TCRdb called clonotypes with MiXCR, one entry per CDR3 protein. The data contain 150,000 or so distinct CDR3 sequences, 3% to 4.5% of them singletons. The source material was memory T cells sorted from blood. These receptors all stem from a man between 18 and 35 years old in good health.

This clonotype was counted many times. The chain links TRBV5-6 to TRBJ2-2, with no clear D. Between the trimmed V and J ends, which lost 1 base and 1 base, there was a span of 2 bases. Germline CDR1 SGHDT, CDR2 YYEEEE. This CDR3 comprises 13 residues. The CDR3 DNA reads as TGTGCCAGCAGCTTGATGAACACCGGGGAGCTGTTTTTT. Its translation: CASSLMNTGELFF.

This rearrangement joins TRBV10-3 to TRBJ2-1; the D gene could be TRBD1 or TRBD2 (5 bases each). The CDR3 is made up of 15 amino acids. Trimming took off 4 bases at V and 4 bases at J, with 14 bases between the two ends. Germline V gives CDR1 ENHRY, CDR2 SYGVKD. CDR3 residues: CAISGGIGVYNEQFF. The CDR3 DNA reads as TGTGCCATCAGTGGAGGGATAGGGGTTTACAATGAGCAGTTCTTC.

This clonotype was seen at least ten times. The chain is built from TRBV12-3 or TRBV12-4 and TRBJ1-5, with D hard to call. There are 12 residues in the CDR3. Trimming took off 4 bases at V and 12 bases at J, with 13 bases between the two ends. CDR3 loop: CASSYGRRVQHF. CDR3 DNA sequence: TGTGCCAGCAGTTACGGACGGCGGGTCCAGCATTTT.

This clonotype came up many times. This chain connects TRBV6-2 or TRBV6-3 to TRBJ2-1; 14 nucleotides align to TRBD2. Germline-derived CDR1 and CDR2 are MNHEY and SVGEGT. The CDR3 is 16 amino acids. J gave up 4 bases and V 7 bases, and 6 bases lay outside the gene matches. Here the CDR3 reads CASTSGTSGSYNEQFF. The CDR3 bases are TGTGCCAGCACCTCGGGGACTAGCGGGAGTTACAATGAGCAGTTCTTC.

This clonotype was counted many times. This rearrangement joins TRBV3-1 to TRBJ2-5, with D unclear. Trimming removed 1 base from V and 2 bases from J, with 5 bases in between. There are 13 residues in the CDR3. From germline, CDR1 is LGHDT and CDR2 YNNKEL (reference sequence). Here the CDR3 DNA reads TGTGCCAGCAGCCAAGTACAGCAAGAGACCCAGTACTTC. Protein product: CASSQVQQETQYF.

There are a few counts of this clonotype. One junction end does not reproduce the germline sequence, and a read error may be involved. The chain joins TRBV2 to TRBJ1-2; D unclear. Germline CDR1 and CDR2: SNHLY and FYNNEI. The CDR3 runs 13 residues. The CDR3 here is CASSEGVRAAPNF. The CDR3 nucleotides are TGTGCCAGCAGTGAAGGTGTCCGAGCAGCCCCCAATTTC.

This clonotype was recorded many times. This CDR3 reads CASSTGQALGSNEQFF. The CDR3 bases are TGCGCCAGCAGCACCGGACAGGCCTTGGGGTCTAATGAGCAGTTCTTC. The chain carries TRBV5-1 and TRBJ2-1, with 7 bases lining up with TRBD1. The V gene's germline CDR1 is SGHRS and CDR2 YFSETQ. This CDR3 spans 16 amino acids. J gave up 7 bases and V 4 bases, and 14 bases lay outside the gene matches.

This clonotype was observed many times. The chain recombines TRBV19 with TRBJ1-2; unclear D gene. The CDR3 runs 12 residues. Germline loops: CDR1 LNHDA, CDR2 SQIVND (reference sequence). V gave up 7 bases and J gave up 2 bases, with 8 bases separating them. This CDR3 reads CASTPGNYGYTF. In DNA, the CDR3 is TGTGCCAGTACTCCGGGGAACTATGGCTACACCTTC. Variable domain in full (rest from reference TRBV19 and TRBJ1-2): DGGITQSPKYLFRKEGQNVTLSCEQNLNHDAMYWYRQDPGQGLRLIYYSQIVNDFQKGDIAEGYSVSREKKESFPLTVTSAQKNPTAFYLCASTPGNYGYTFGSGTRLTVV.

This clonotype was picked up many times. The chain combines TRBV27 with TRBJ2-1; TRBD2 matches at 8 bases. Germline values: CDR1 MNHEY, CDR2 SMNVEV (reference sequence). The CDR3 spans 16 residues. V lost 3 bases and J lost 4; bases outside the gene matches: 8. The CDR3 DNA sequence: TGTGCCAGCAGTTTCTCTACTAGCGGACTTTACAATGAGCAGTTCTTC. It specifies CASSFSTSGLYNEQFF.

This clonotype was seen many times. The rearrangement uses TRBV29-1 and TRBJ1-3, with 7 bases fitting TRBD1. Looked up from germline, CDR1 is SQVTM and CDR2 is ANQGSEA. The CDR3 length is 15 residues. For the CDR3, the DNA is TGCCCAACCCGACAGGGCCGGAGCTCTGGAAACACCATATATTTT. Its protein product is CPTRQGRSSGNTIYF.

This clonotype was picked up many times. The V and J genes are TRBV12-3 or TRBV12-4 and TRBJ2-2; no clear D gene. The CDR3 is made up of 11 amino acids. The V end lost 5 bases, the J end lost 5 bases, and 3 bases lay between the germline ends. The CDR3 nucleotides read TGTGCCAGCAGTGGGACCGGGGAGCTGTTTTTT. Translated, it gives CASSGTGELFF.

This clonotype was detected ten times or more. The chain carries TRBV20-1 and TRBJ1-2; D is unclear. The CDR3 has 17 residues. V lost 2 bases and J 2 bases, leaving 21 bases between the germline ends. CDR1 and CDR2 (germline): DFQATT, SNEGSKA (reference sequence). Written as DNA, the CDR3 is TGCAGTGCTAGATGGTATCTATCCCCTGCGGGGAACTATGGCTACACCTTC. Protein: CSARWYLSPAGNYGYTF.

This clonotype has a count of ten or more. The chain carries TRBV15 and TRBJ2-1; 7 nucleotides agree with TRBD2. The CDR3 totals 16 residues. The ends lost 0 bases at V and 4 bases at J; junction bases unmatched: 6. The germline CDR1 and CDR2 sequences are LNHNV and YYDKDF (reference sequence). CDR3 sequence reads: CATSREKGGAYNEQFF. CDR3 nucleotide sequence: TGTGCCACCAGCAGAGAGAAGGGAGGGGCTTACAATGAGCAGTTCTTC.

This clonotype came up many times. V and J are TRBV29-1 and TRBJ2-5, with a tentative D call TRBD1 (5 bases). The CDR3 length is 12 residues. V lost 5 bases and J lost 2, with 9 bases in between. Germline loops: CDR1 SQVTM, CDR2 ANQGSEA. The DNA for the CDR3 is TGCAGCGTTTGTTCAGGGCAAGAGACCCAGTACTTC. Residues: CSVCSGQETQYF.

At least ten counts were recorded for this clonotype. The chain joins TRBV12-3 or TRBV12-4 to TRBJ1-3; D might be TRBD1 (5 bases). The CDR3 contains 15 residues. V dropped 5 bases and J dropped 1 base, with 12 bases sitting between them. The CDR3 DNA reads TGTGCCAGCAGTGGGGACTTATTTTCTGGAAACACCATATATTTT. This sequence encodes CASSGDLFSGNTIYF.

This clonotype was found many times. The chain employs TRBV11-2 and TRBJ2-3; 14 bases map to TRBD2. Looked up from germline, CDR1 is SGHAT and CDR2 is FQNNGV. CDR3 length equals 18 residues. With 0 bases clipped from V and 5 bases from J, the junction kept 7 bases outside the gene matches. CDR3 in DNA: TGTGCCAGCAGCTTAGACCCCCCGGGACTAGCGGGAGTAGATACGCAGTATTTT. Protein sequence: CASSLDPPGLAGVDTQYF.

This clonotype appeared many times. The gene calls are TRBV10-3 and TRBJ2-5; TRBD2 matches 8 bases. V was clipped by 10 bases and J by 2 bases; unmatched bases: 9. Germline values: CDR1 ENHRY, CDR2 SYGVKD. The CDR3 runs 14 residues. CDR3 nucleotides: TGTGCCACCCGGGAGGGATCTGGTCAAGAGACCCAGTACTTC. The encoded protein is CATREGSGQETQYF.

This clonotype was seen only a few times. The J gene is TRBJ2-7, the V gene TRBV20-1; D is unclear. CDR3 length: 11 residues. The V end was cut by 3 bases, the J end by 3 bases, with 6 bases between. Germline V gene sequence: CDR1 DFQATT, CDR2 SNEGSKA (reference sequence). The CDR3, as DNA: TGCAGTGCTAGTATGTGCTACGAGCAGTACGTC. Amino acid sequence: CSASMCYEQYV.

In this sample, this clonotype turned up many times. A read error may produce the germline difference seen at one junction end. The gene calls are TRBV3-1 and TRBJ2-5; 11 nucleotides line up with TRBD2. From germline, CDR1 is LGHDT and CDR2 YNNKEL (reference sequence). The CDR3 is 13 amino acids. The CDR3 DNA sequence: TGTGCCAGCAGCCCCTCGACTAGCGGGAAACTCTTCTTC. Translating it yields CASSPSTSGKLFF.

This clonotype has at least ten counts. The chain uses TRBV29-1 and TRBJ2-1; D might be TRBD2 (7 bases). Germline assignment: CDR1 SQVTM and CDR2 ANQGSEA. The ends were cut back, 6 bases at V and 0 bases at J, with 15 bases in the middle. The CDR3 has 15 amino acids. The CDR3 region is CSVGGGGFSYNEQFF. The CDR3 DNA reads TGCAGCGTGGGGGGGGGCGGATTCTCCTACAATGAGCAGTTCTTC.

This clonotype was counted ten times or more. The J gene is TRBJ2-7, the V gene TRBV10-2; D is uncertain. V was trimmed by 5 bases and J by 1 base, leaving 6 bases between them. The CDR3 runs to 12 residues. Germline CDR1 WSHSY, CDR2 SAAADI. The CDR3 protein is CASSTQSYEQYV. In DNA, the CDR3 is TGCGCCAGCAGTACACAGTCCTACGAGCAGTACGTC.